Each of the 17 T cell receptor beta chains below was sequenced from the same sample in a study of regulatory T cells in long-lasting Graves disease. Investigators prepared the TCR beta libraries by applying iRepertoire HTBI primers and Arm-PCR of CDR3 regions. TCRdb used MiXCR to reprocess the multiplex PCR reads, holding one entry per CDR3 protein. The repertoire has about 290,000 distinct CDR3 sequences, under 25% of them found once; the top ten carry around three fifths. The time point: persistent/refractory GD, antithyroid drugs over 5 years with positive TRAb. The TCR library was prepared using RNA isolated from PBMCs. The sample here was peripheral blood mononuclear cells (PBMCs), taken when the disease was refractory, from a patient treated with antithyroid drugs. The receptors come from a female donor with Graves disease.

Notes on this clonotype: A much bigger clone sits one base away, suggesting this may be a read error. The chain recombines TRBV11-2 with TRBJ2-5; D call uncertain. V lost 1 base, J lost 2 bases, and 17 bases lay in between. The CDR3 runs to 17 residues. Germline V lookup: CDR1 SGHAT, CDR2 FQNNGV. CDR3 loop: CASSLGVLPVLQETQYF. DNA for the CDR3: TGTGCCAGCAGCTTAGGGGTTTTGCCTGTCTTACAAGAGACCCAGTACTTC.

The chain recombines TRBV28 with TRBJ2-1; TRBD2 matches at 8 bases. The length of the CDR3 is 15 residues. The germline CDR1 and CDR2 sequences are MDHEN and SYDVKM. Trimming cost V 5 bases and J 7 bases; bases outside gene matches: 10. CDR3 DNA sequence: TGTGCCAGCAGTCAGAGCGGGAGCATTATTAATGAGCAGTTCTTC. Protein product: CASSQSGSIINEQFF.

The chain recombines TRBV29-1 with TRBJ2-3, with TRBD2 matching over 8 bases. Looked up from germline, CDR1 is SQVTM and CDR2 is ANQGSEA. J gave up 1 base and V 5 bases, and 8 bases lay outside the gene matches. The length of the CDR3 is 15 residues. The CDR3 DNA is TGCAGCGTTACGGGAGCGGGAGTCGGCACAGATACGCAGTATTTT. This gives the protein CSVTGAGVGTDTQYF.

The chain employs TRBV28 and TRBJ2-2; tentative D call: TRBD2 (5 bases). V lost 3 bases, J lost 1 base, and 15 bases lay in between. The germline CDR1 and CDR2 sequences are MDHEN and SYDVKM. CDR3 length: 17 amino acids. CDR3 sequence: CASSFWGEGLNTGELFF. In nucleotides, the CDR3 is TGTGCCAGCAGTTTTTGGGGAGAAGGGTTGAACACCGGGGAGCTGTTTTTT.

V usage is TRBV3-1 and J usage is TRBJ2-7; 7 nucleotides align to TRBD2. The CDR3 runs 15 residues. Germline CDR1 reads LGHDT; CDR2 reads YNNKEL (reference sequence). V shed 5 bases and J 0 bases; nucleotides not matched to a gene: 7. This CDR3 is CASSFLAAGSYEQYF. Written as DNA, the CDR3 is TGTGCCAGCAGCTTTCTAGCGGCGGGCTCCTACGAGCAGTACTTC.

This clonotype was seen more than once but under ten times. The rearrangement joins TRBV5-1 to TRBJ2-7, with TRBD2 identical over 7 bases. Germline values: CDR1 SGHRS, CDR2 YFSETQ. This CDR3 region has 15 residues. Unmatched junction bases numbered 10, after V lost 0 bases and J lost 7 bases. CDR3 protein: CASSLVRGEAREQYF. CDR3 nucleotides: TGCGCCAGCAGCTTGGTCCGGGGGGAGGCCCGGGAGCAGTACTTC.

In this sample, this clonotype turned up many times. The V and J genes are TRBV12-3 or TRBV12-4 and TRBJ1-4; TRBD1 matches 9 bases. This CDR3 has 13 amino acids. Trimming cost V 6 bases and J 6 bases; bases outside gene matches: 2. The CDR3 reads CASRGTGHEKLFF. The CDR3 DNA follows: TGTGCCAGCAGAGGGACAGGGCATGAAAAACTGTTTTTT.

There are many counts of this clonotype. V and J are TRBV20-1 and TRBJ2-7, with TRBD1 matching 8 bases. The V segment lost 6 bases and the J segment 1 base; nucleotides outside the gene matches: 8. This CDR3 comprises 14 residues. Per germline, CDR1 DFQATT and CDR2 SNEGSKA (reference sequence). CDR3 bases: TGCAGTGCCCTCCCCGGGACAGGTTCCTACGAGCAGTACTTC. The encoded protein is CSALPGTGSYEQYF.

The V gene is TRBV28, the J gene TRBJ2-2, with a possible D match to TRBD1 (6 bases). Germline CDR1 reads MDHEN; CDR2 reads SYDVKM. V was trimmed by 6 bases and J by 1 base, leaving 15 bases between them. There are 16 residues in the CDR3. DNA for the CDR3: TGTGCCAGCAGATCAAGGACAGAGCAGAACACCGGGGAGCTGTTTTTT. It yields the protein CASRSRTEQNTGELFF.

In this sample, this clonotype turned up a few times. J is TRBJ1-5 and V is TRBV4-2; no clear D. CDR1 and CDR2 (germline): LGHNA, YNFKEQ. The CDR3 is 13 residues long. Trimming left V 0 bases short and J 6 bases short, with 6 bases between. This CDR3 reads CASSQEVSQPQHF. The CDR3 region has the DNA TGTGCCAGCAGCCAAGAAGTTAGTCAGCCCCAGCATTTT.

This chain joins TRBV5-5 and TRBJ2-5; 9 bases fit TRBD1. This CDR3 spans 16 amino acids. The V segment lost 4 bases and the J segment 0 bases; nucleotides outside the gene matches: 7. CDR1 and CDR2 (germline): SGHKS, YYEKEE (reference sequence). CDR3 residues: CASSLGQGLYQETQYF. DNA for the CDR3: TGTGCCAGCAGCCTGGGACAGGGTTTATACCAAGAGACCCAGTACTTC.

Ten or more counts support this clonotype. The rearrangement joins TRBV6-2 or TRBV6-3 to TRBJ2-5; D unclear. This CDR3 contains 16 residues. The germline V gene has CDR1 MNHEY and CDR2 SVGEGT. The V and J ends lost 0 bases and 1 base respectively, with 12 bases between them. The CDR3 protein is CASSYSATGLQETQYF. The CDR3 nucleotides are TGTGCCAGCAGTTACTCCGCAACGGGTCTCCAAGAGACCCAGTACTTC.

The chain combines TRBV7-2 with TRBJ2-7; D is undetermined. In germline, CDR1 is SGHTA, CDR2 FQGNSA. Trimming took 5 bases from V and 0 from J, leaving 11 bases between them. The CDR3 has 14 amino acids. Written as DNA, the CDR3 is TGTGCCAGCAGCCAAGCCCCGTCCTCCTACGAGCAGTACTTC. Translated, it gives CASSQAPSSYEQYF.

Comment on this clonotype: A much larger clone differs from this one at a single base, so this may be a read error. The chain recombines TRBV30 with TRBJ1-1; D unclear. CDR3 length equals 12 residues. Germline CDR1 GTSNPN, CDR2 SVGIG (reference sequence). V lost 5 bases to trimming and J lost 7 bases, with 14 bases between them. CDR3 nucleotide sequence: TGTGCCTGGGGCGGGGATGGTAGTGAAGCTTTCTTT. Translated, it gives CAWGGDGSEAFF.

This clonotype was found a few times. The chain recombines TRBV19 with TRBJ2-1, with 11 bases matching TRBD1. This CDR3 has 15 amino acids. Germline loops: CDR1 LNHDA, CDR2 SQIVND (reference sequence). V was clipped by 5 bases and J by 6 bases; unmatched bases: 6. The CDR3 is CASSELGTGGNEQFF. The CDR3 coding sequence is TGTGCCAGTAGTGAATTAGGGACAGGGGGCAATGAGCAGTTCTTC.

This clonotype has a single count. This may arise from a read error, as a much more abundant clone is one base away. The chain joins TRBV5-1 to TRBJ2-7; D unresolved. This CDR3 comprises 14 residues. In germline, CDR1 is SGHRS, CDR2 YFSETQ. Trimming shortened V by 1 base and J by 5 bases, and 13 bases separated the two germline ends. CDR3 amino acids: CASSLSIAAHEQYF. DNA of the CDR3: TGCGCCAGCAGCTTGAGTATAGCCGCCCACGAGCAGTACTTC.

This clonotype was observed a handful of times. This chain connects TRBV18 to TRBJ2-1; 8 nucleotides line up with TRBD1. J lost 4 bases, V lost 3 bases, and 2 bases had no gene match. The CDR3 runs to 14 residues. Per the germline V gene, CDR1 is KGHSH and CDR2 is LQKENI. Here the CDR3 DNA reads TGTGCCAGCTCACCCACAGGGGGATACAATGAGCAGTTCTTC. Protein product: CASSPTGGYNEQFF.